This T cell receptor (beta chain) was observed in a study of OX40 agonist ivuxolimab in advanced cancers. This clone was detected only once. The method was immunoSEQ multiplex PCR; TCRdb's version includes in-frame clones alone and lacks a portion of them. Of about 79,000 clones listed, approximately 85% are singletons. Sequences were derived from CD4+ or CD8+ T cells sorted from blood, sampled in a trial of the OX40 agonist ivuxolimab. This TCR was recovered from an adult with an advanced solid tumor such as melanoma, head and neck, liver or kidney cancer.

CDR3 nucleotides: TGTGCCATCAGTGGGGTCGGGGCAGGAGATACGCAGTATTTT. This codes for CAISGVGAGDTQYF. The chain has TRBV10-3 and TRBJ2-3; tentatively, D is TRBD1 or TRBD2 (5 bases each). V lost 4 bases, J lost 5 bases, and 13 bases lay in between. Germline V gene sequence: CDR1 ENHRY, CDR2 SYGVKD. CDR3 size: 14 residues.